The T cell receptor (beta chain) described here comes from a study of T cell repertoires in cytomegalovirus infection. Germline V gene sequence: CDR1 SNHLY, CDR2 FYNNEI. Trimming removed 6 bases from V and 7 bases from J, with 22 bases in between. The length of the CDR3 is 16 residues. Via MiXCR, TCRdb re-called the reads, giving one row per CDR3 protein. Among 450,000 to 600,000 distinct CDR3 sequences, approximately 40% were seen once, and the ten largest hold just under 45%. In regard to this clonotype: Its antigen remains unidentified.

Study-wide findings and caveats: Using cumulative public TCR beta family frequency, the authors identified those who carried CMV together with the relevant HLA.

The chain links TRBV2 to TRBJ1-5; the D gene is possibly TRBD1 (5 bases). Sequences were derived from cultured PBMCs, sampled from culture after CMV antigen stimulation. The receptor's source is a human donor in good health (CMV status not recorded). Some clones in this sample may be carry-over from other donors' samples. The CDR3 protein is CASSPPGTRLGQPQHF. Here the CDR3 DNA reads TGTGCCAGCAGCCCCCCAGGGACCAGGCTGGGACAGCCCCAGCATTTT.